These 5 T cell receptor beta chains were sequenced from one sample in a study of cytomegalovirus exposure and HLA in healthy donors. Primers: 60 Vbeta forward and 13 Jbeta reverse. The method was immunoSEQ multiplex PCR; TCRdb's version includes in-frame clones alone and lacks a portion of them. The sample lists about 120,000 clones, roughly 9% occurring once. The sample consisted of PBMCs. Receptor source: a man aged 25 to 45 in good health and CMV-seronegative.

A few counts support this clone. The gene calls are TRBV6-5 and TRBJ1-2; D is unclear. Germline CDR1 reads MNHEY; CDR2 reads SVGAGI. This CDR3 is built from 14 residues. The ends were cut back, 0 bases at V and 7 bases at J, with 12 bases in the middle. CDR3 sequence (DNA): TGTGCCAGCAGTTACTCATCCCGGGAACCTGGCTACACCTTC. The encoded protein is CASSYSSREPGYTF.

The chain links TRBV19 to TRBJ2-7; 7 positions agree with TRBD2. The V gene end was trimmed by 4 bases and the J gene end by 6 bases; junction bases not matched to a gene: 6. The CDR3 consists of 13 residues. Germline V lookup: CDR1 LNHDA, CDR2 SQIVND (reference sequence). This chain's CDR3 is CASSSGSYGEQYF. The CDR3 DNA sequence: TGTGCCAGTAGTAGCGGGAGTTATGGCGAGCAGTACTTC.

V and J are TRBV14 and TRBJ1-1; no firm D call. From germline, CDR1 is SGHDN and CDR2 FVKESK. The CDR3 loop spans 14 amino acids. V lost 2 bases and J lost 6, with 13 bases in between. Written as DNA, the CDR3 is TGTGCCAGCAGCCAACGGATTCCGGGTTCTGAAGCTTTCTTT. This codes for CASSQRIPGSEAFF.

The chain employs TRBV11-3 and TRBJ2-7; 8 bases map to TRBD1. V shed 4 bases, J shed 7 bases, and the junction held 6 bases outside the gene matches. The V gene's germline CDR1 is SGHNT and CDR2 YENEEA. The CDR3 covers 13 residues. The CDR3 DNA follows: TGTGCCAGCAGCTCGACAGGGGCTCGGGAGCAGTACTTC. It yields the protein CASSSTGAREQYF.

This clone has more than one count but fewer than ten. Germline and junction disagree at one end, which may indicate a read error. The chain employs TRBV7-7 and TRBJ1-5; no clear D. CDR1 is SSHAT and CDR2 is FNYEAQ in the germline V gene (reference sequence). The CDR3 length is 13 residues. CDR3 region: CASSVGRDQPQHF. The DNA of the CDR3 is TGTGCTAGCAGCGTTGGGCGGGATCAGCCCCAGCATTTT. Looking up the rest from reference TRBV7-7 and TRBJ1-5 gives the full variable domain: GAGVSQSPRYKVTKRGQDVTLRCDPISSHATLYWYQQALGQGPEFLTYFNYEAQPDKSGLPSDRFSAERPEGSISTLTIQRTEQRDSAMYRCASSVGRDQPQHFGDGTRLSIL.